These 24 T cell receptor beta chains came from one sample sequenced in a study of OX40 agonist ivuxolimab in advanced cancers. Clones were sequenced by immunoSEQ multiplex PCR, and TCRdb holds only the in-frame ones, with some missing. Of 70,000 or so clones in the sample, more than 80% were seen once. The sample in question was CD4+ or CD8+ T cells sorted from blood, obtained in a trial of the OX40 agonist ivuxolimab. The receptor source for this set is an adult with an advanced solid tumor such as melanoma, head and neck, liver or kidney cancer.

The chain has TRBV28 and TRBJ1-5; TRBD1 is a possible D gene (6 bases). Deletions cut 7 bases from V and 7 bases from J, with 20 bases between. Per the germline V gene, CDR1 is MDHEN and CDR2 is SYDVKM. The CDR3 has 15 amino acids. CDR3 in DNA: TGTGCCAGCACCCTTCGGGGGCAGTCTATGCAGCCCCAGCATTTT. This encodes CASTLRGQSMQPQHF. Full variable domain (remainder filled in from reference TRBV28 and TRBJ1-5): DVKVTQSSRYLVKRTGEKVFLECVQDMDHENMFWYRQDPGLGLRLIYFSYDVKMKEKGDIPEGYSVSREKKERFSLILESASTNQTSMYLCASTLRGQSMQPQHFGDGTRLSIL.

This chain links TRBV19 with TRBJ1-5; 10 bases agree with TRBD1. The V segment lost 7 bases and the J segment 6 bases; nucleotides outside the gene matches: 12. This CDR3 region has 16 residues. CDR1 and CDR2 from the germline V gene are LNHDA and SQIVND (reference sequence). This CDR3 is CASTSIPDRGIQPQHF. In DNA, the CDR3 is TGTGCCAGTACCTCCATCCCGGACAGGGGGATTCAGCCCCAGCATTTT.

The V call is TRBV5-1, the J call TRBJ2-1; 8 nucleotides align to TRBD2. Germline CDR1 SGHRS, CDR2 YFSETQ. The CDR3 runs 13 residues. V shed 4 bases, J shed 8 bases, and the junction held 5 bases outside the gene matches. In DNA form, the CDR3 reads TGCGCCAGCAGCATGACTAGCGAACATGAGCAGTTCTTC. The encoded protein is CASSMTSEHEQFF.

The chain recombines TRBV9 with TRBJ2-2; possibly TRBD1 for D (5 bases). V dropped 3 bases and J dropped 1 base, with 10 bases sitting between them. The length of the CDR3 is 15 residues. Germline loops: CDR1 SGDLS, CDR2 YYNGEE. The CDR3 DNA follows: TGTGCCAGCAGCGAAGGGCAGGGGAACACCGGGGAGCTGTTTTTT. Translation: CASSEGQGNTGELFF.

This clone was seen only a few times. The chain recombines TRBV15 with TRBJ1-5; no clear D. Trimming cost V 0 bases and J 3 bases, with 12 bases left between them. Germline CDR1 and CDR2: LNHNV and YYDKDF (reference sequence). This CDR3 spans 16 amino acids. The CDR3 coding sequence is TGTGCCACCAGCAGAGATTATGAAGGGTCCAATCAGCCCCAGCATTTT. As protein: CATSRDYEGSNQPQHF.

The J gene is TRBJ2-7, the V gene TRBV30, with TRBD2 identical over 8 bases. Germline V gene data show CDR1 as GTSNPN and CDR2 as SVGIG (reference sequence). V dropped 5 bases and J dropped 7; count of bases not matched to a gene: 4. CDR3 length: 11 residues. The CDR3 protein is CAWAGTREQYF. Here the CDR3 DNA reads TGTGCCTGGGCCGGGACTAGAGAGCAGTACTTC.

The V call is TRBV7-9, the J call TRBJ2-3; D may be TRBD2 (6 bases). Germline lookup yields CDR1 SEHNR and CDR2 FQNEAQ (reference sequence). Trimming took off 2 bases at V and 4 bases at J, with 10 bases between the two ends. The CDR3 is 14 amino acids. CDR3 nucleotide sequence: TGTGCCAGCAGCTTAAGGCGGGGCGCAGATACGCAGTATTTT. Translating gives CASSLRRGADTQYF.

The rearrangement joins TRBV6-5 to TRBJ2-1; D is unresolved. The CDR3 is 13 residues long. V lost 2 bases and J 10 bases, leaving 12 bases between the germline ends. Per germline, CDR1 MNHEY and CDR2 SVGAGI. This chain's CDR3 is CASSYGSRSEQFF. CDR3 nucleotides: TGTGCCAGCAGTTACGGCAGCCGTTCAGAGCAGTTCTTC.

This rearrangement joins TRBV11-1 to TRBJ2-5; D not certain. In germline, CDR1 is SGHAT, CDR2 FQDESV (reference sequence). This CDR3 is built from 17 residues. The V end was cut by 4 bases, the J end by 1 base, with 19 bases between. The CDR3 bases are TGTGCCAGCAGCTCCCCTCACGCGCCCTCGTCCCAAGAGACCCAGTACTTC. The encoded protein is CASSSPHAPSSQETQYF.

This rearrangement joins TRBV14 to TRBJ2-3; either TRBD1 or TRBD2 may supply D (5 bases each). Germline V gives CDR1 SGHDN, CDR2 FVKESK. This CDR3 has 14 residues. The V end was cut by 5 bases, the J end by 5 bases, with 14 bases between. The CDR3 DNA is TGTGCCAGCAGCAAGACCGGGACGCTAGATACGCAGTATTTT. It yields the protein CASSKTGTLDTQYF.

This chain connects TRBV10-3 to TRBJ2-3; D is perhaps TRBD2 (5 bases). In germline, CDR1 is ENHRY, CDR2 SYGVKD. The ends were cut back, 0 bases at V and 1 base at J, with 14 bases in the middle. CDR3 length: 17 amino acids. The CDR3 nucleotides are TGTGCCATCAGTGAGTCCTTGCATCTAGCCGGCACAGATACGCAGTATTTT. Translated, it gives CAISESLHLAGTDTQYF.

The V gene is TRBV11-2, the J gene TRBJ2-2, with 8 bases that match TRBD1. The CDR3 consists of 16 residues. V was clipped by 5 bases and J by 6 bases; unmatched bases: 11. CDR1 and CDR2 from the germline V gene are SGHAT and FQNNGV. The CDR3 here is CASSPNRGKKAGELFF. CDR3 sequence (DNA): TGTGCCAGCAGCCCCAACAGGGGGAAGAAAGCCGGGGAGCTGTTTTTT.

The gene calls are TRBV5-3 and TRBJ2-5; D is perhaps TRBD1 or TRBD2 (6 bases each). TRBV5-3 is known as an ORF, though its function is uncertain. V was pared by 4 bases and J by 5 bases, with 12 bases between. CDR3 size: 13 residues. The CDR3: CARSIGGWETQYF. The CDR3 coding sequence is TGTGCCAGAAGCATAGGGGGGTGGGAGACCCAGTACTTC.

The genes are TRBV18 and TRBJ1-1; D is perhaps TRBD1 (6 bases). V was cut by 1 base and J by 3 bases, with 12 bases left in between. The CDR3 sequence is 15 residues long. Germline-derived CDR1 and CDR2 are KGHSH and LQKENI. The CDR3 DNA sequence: TGTGCCAGCTCACCACGGAGGGGGTTGGACACTGAAGCTTTCTTT. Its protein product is CASSPRRGLDTEAFF.

CDR3 DNA sequence: TGTGCCACCAGCAGAGGGAGCAGTGATGAAAAACTGTTTTTT. Its translation is CATSRGSSDEKLFF. The V and J genes are TRBV15 and TRBJ1-4; D is undetermined. This CDR3 comprises 14 residues. Germline loops: CDR1 LNHNV, CDR2 YYDKDF (reference sequence). V lost 1 base and J lost 6, with 9 bases in between.

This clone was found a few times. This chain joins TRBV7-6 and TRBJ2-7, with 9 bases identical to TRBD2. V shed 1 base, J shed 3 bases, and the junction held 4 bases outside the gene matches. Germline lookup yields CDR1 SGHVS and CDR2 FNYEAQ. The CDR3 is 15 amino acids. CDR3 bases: TGTGCCAGCAGCTTAGGCGGCGGGGGGGACTACGAGCAGTACTTC. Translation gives CASSLGGGGDYEQYF.

The CDR3 spells CASSTPGRGITEAFF. CDR3 DNA: TGTGCCAGCAGTACCCCAGGGAGGGGGATCACTGAAGCTTTCTTT. J is TRBJ1-1 and V is TRBV28, with D perhaps TRBD1 (6 bases). Germline V gene lookup returns CDR1 MDHEN and CDR2 SYDVKM. CDR3 length equals 15 residues. The V end lost 5 bases, the J end lost 4 bases, and 17 bases lay between the germline ends.

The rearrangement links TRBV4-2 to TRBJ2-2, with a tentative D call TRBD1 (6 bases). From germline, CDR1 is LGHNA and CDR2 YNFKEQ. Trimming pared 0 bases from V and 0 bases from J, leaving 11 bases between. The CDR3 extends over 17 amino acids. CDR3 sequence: CASSQDQGNPNTGELFF. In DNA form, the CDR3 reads TGTGCCAGCAGCCAAGATCAGGGGAACCCGAACACCGGGGAGCTGTTTTTT.

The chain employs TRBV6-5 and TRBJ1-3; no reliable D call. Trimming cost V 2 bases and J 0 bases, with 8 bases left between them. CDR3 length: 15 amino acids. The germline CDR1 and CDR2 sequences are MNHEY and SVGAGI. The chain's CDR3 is CASSYGSSSGNTIYF. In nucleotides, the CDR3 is TGTGCCAGCAGTTACGGGTCGAGCTCTGGAAACACCATATATTTT.

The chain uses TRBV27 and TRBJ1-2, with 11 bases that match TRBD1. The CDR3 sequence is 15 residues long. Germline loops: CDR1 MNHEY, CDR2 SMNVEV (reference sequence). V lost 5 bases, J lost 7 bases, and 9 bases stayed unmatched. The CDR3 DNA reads TGTGCCAGCAGTCGAAGCGGACAGGGGGCAAGTGGCTACACCTTC. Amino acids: CASSRSGQGASGYTF.

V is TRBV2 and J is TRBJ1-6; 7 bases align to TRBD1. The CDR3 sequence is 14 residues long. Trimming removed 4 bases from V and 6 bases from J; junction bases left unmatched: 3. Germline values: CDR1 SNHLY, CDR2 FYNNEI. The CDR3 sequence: CASSGQGSNSPLHF. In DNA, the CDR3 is TGTGCCAGCAGTGGACAGGGTAGTAATTCACCCCTCCACTTT. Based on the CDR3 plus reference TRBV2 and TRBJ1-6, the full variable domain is EPEVTQTPSHQVTQMGQEVILRCVPISNHLYFYWYRQILGQKVEFLVSFYNNEISEKSEIFDDQFSVERPDGSNFTLKIRSTKLEDSAMYFCASSGQGSNSPLHFGNGTRLTVT.

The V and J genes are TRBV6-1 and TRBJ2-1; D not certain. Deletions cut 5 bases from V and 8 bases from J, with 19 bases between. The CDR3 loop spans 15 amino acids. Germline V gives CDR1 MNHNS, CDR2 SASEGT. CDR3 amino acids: CASSLRAANVDEQFF. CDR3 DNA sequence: TGTGCCAGCAGTTTACGGGCTGCTAATGTGGATGAGCAGTTCTTC.

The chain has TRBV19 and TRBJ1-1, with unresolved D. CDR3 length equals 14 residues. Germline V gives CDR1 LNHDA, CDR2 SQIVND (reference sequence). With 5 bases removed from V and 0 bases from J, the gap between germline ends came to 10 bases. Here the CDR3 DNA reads TGTGCCAGTAGTCGCGCCATGCTGAACACTGAAGCTTTCTTT. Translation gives CASSRAMLNTEAFF. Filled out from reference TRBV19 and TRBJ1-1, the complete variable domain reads DGGITQSPKYLFRKEGQNVTLSCEQNLNHDAMYWYRQDPGQGLRLIYYSQIVNDFQKGDIAEGYSVSREKKESFPLTVTSAQKNPTAFYLCASSRAMLNTEAFFGQGTRLTVV.

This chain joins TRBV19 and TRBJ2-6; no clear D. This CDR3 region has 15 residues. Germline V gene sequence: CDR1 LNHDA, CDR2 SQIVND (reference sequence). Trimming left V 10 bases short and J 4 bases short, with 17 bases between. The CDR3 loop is CATSLQYRGANVLTF. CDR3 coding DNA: TGTGCCACCAGTCTTCAGTATAGGGGGGCCAACGTCCTGACTTTC.